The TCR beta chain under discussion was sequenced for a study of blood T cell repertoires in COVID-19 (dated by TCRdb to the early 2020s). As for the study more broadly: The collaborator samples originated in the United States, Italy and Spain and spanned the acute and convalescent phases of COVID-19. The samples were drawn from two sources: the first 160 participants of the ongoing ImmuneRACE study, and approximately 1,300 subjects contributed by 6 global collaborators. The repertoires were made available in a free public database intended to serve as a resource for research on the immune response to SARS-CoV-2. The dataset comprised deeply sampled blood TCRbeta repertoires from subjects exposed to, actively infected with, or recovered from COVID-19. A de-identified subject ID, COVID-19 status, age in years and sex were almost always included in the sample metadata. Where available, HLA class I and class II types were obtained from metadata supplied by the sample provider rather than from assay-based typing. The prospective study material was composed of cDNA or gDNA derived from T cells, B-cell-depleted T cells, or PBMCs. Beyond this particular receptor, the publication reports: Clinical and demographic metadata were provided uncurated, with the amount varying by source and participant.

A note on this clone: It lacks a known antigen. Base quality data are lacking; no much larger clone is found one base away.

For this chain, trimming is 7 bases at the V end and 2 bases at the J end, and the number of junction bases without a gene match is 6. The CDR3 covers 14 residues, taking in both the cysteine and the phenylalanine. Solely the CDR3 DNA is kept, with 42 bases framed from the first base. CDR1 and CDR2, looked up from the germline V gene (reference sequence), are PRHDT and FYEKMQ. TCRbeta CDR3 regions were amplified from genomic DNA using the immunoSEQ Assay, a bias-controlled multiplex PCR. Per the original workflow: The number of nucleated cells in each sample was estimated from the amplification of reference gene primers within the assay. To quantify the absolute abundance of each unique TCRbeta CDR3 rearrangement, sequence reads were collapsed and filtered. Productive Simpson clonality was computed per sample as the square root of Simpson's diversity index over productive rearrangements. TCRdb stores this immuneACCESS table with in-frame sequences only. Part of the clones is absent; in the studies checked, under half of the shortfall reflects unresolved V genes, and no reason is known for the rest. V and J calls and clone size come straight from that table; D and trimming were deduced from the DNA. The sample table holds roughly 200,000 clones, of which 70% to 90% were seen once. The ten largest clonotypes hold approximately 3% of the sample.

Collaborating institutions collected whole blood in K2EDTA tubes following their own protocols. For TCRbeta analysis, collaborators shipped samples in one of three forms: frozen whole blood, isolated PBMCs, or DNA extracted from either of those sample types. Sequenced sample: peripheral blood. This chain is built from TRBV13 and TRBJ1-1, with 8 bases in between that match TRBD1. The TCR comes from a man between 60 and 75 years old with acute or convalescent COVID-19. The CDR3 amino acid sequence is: CASTPGQGNTEAFF. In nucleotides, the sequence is TGTGCCAGCACCCCAGGACAGGGCAACACTGAAGCTTTCTTT.